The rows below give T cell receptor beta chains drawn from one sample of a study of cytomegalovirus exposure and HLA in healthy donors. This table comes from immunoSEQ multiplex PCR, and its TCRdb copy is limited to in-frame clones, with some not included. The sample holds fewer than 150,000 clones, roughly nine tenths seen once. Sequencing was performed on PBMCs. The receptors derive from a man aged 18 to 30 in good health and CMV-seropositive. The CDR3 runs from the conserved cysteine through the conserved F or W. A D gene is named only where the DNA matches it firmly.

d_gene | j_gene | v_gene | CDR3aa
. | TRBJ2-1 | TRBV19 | CASTAGGSYNEQFF
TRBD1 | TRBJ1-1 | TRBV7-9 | CASNWDRETEAFF
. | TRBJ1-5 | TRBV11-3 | CASSHPGRAASNQPQHF
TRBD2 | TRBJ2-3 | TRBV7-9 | CASSQALADTDTQYF
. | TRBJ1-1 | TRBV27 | CASSFVGTGNTEAFF
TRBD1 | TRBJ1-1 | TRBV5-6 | CASSWDRGPEAFF
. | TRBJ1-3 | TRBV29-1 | CSVESGSGNTIYF
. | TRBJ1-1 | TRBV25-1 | CASTPLGSVNTEAFF
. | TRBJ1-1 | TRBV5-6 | CASSRTVKNTEAFF
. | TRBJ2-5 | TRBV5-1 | CASSLGGIQETQYF
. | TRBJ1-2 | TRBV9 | CASSEDVGVHGYTF
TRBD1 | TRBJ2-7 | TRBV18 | CASSPQGQGGEQYF
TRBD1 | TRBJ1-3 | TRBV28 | CASSLVGQGVSIYF
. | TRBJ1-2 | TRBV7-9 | CASSPGTQVEFGYTF
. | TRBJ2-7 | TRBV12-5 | CASGAAQSAYEQYF
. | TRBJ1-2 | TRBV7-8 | CASSLADTNYGYTF
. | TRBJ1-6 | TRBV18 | CASSPQGLPLHF
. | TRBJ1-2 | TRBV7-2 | CASSSEQAGEVGYTF
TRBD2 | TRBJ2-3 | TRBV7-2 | CASSEYPSGTQYF
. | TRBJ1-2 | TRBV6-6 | CASSLTVANYGYTF